One and the same sample provided the 3 T cell receptor beta chains below, sequenced in a study of spatial heterogeneity in lung cancer. Time point described: blood at routine non-recurrence follow-up after resection. Whole RNA, which was extracted from tumor, nontumor lung tissue or frozen PBMC, was sequenced without any cell sorting. TCRdb re-called the 5' RACE reads through MiXCR, storing one row per CDR3 protein. This sample has 95,000 to 130,000 distinct CDR3 sequences, with 12% found just once. The sequenced sample was PBMCs, obtained at follow-up. All receptors come from a male donor with early-stage non-small cell lung cancer.

This chain joins TRBV9 and TRBJ1-6; D not resolved. The V end was cut by 3 bases, the J end by 1 base, with 8 bases between. The germline V gene encodes CDR1 SGDLS and CDR2 YYNGEE. This CDR3 contains 15 residues. As DNA, the CDR3 is TGTGCCAGCAGCGCGCTGTTGTCCTATAATTCACCCCTCCACTTT. As protein: CASSALLSYNSPLHF.

The DNA of the CDR3 is TGCAGCGTAGGGACACCTGGCCATGGCTACACCTTC. Its translation is CSVGTPGHGYTF. The genes are TRBV29-1 and TRBJ1-2; TRBD1 might be the D (6 bases). CDR3 length: 12 residues. The germline V gene encodes CDR1 SQVTM and CDR2 ANQGSEA. V lost 6 bases to trimming and J lost 6 bases, with 14 bases between them.

The rearrangement joins TRBV20-1 to TRBJ1-2; D may be TRBD1 (5 bases). The CDR3 totals 14 residues. The V end was cut by 7 bases, the J end by 5 bases, with 20 bases between. Germline CDR1 reads DFQATT; CDR2 reads SNEGSKA (reference sequence). CDR3 DNA sequence: TGCAGTGTTAAAGGGGCACAAGACCCTTATGGCTACACCTTC. It is translated as CSVKGAQDPYGYTF.